This T cell receptor (beta chain) was sequenced during a study of blood T cell repertoires in COVID-19. Overall study: COVID-19 samples, acute and convalescent, were from the United States, Italy and Spain. PBMCs, B-cell-depleted T cells, or T cells provided the cDNA or gDNA that made up the material.

Per the germline V gene, CDR1 is SNHLY and CDR2 is FYNNEI. CDR3 size: 15 residues. Losses at the gene ends were 3 bases for V and 2 bases for J; bases not matched to a gene: 0. The protocol was immunoSEQ multiplex PCR, while the TCRdb copy is restricted to in-frame clones and leaves out a portion. The sample shows about 280,000 clones, 87% of them seen only once. All enrollees were about 18 to 90 years old and from some 24 US areas. The chain has TRBV2 and TRBJ2-1; 11 bases match TRBD2. This TCR derives from a woman in her thirties or forties who had recovered from COVID-19. Material for sequencing was PBMCs or T cells enriched from blood (not recorded which). The CDR3 region is CASSDSGRAYNEQFF. For the CDR3, the DNA is TGTGCCAGCAGTGATAGCGGGAGGGCCTACAATGAGCAGTTCTTC.